This T cell receptor beta chain appears in the sequencing data of a study of metastatic and nonmetastatic thyroid tumors. Authors' analysis steps: To classify distant metastasis in papillary thyroid cancer, a model was built from CDR3 differences across clinicopathological groups. TCRdb re-called the PCR reads through MiXCR. The V and J calls, along with clone size, are taken from TCRdb and not from the paper's own processing. Among about 40,000 clones listed, about 15% were seen once. J gave up 1 base and V 1 base, and 4 bases lay outside the gene matches. There are 15 residues in the CDR3. Germline CDR1 is SEHNR and CDR2 is FQNEAQ (reference sequence). Overall study findings and caveats: Compared with benign nodules, malignant thyroid tumors were reported to have significantly higher TCR beta diversity in both blood and tumor.

This clone was counted many times. Its target is unknown. All patients were untreated before thyroid surgery. Source material: blood. This chain joins TRBV7-9 and TRBJ2-7; 7 positions agree with TRBD2. The receptor comes from a female donor with papillary thyroid cancer or a benign thyroid nodule (not recorded which). Some clones in this sample may be carry-over from other donors' samples. The CDR3 is CASSLGSSGSYEQYF. The CDR3 nucleotides are TGTGCCAGCAGCTTAGGTTCTAGCGGTTCCTACGAGCAGTACTTC.